This T cell receptor beta chain originates from a study of identical twins. The CDR3 is 16 residues long. V gave up 4 bases and J gave up 5 bases; unmatched junction bases: 11. CDR1 and CDR2 from the germline V gene are SGHDT and YYEEEE. Template switching added a universal primer site, and cDNA bore unique molecular identifiers. TCRdb reprocessed the 5' RACE reads with MiXCR, giving one entry per CDR3 protein. The sample shows hundreds of thousands of distinct CDR3 sequences, roughly 12% of them seen only once. Findings and caveats of the study: In beta out-of-frame sequences, the excess sharing between twins was weaker. Out-of-frame alpha sequences shared between twins exhibited an excess of low generation probability. Conclusions came from cross-sectional statistical analysis, not from following the same donors.

This clonotype was found a few times. Its cognate antigen is unknown. The sample was also reused in another study, on yellow fever vaccine responses in identical twins.

The chain combines TRBV5-6 with TRBJ1-1; 10 nucleotides align to TRBD1. The origin of this receptor is a woman aged 18-29 years in good health. Specimen: PBMCs. CDR3 region: CASSPRQGAGWTEAFF. In nucleotides, the CDR3 is TGTGCCAGCAGCCCTCGACAGGGGGCGGGGTGGACTGAAGCTTTCTTT.